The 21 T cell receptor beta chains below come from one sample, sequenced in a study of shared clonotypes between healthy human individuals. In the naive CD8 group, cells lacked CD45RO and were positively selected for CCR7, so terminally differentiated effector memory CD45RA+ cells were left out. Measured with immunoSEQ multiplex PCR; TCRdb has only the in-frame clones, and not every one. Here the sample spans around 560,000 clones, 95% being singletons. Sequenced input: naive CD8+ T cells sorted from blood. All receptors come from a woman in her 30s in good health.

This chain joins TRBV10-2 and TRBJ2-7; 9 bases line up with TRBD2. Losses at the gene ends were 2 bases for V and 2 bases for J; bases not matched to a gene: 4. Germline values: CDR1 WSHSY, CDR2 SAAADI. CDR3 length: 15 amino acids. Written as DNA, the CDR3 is TGCGCCAGCAGTGAGCCGTCTAGCGGGGCCTACGAGCAGTACTTC. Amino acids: CASSEPSSGAYEQYF.

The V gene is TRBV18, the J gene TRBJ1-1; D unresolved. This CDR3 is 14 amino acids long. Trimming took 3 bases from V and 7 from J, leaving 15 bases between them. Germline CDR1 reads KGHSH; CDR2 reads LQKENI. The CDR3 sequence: CASSPRDSTIEAFF. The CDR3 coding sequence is TGTGCCAGCTCACCCCGGGATTCAACAATTGAAGCTTTCTTT.

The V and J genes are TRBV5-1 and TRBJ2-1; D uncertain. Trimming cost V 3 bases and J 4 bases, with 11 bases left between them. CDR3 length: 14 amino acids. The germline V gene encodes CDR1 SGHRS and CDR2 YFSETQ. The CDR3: CASSYETNYNEQFF. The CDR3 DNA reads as TGCGCCAGCAGCTACGAGACCAATTACAATGAGCAGTTCTTC.

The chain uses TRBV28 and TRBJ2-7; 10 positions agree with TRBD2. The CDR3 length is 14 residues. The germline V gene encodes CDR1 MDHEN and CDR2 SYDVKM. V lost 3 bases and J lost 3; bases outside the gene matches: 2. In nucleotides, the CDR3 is TGTGCCAGCAGTTTTTGGACTAGCGGCTACGAGCAGTACTTC. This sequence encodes CASSFWTSGYEQYF.

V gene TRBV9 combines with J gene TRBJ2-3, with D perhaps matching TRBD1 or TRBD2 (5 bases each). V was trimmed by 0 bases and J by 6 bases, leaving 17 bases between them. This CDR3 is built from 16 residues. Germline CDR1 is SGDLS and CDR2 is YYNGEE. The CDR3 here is CASSVAGSGPFDTQYF. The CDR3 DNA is TGTGCCAGCAGCGTAGCGGGTTCGGGGCCTTTCGATACGCAGTATTTT.

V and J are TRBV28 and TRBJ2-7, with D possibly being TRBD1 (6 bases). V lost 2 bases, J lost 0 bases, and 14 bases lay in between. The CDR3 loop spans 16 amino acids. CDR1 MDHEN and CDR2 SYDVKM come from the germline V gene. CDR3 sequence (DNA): TGTGCCAGCAGTTTACAGGGGCTCCCGAGCTCCTACGAGCAGTACTTC. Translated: CASSLQGLPSSYEQYF.

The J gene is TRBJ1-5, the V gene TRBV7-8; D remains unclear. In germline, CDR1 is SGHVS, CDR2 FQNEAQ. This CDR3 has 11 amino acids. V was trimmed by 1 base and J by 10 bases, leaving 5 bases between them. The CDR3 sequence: CASSLVGPQHF. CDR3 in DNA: TGTGCCAGCAGCTTAGTGGGACCCCAGCATTTT.

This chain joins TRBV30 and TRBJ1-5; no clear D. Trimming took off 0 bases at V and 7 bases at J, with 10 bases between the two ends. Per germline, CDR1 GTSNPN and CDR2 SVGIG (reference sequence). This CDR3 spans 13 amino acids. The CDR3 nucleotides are TGTGCCTGGAGTGTCATGGATAGGCAGCCCCAGCATTTT. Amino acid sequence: CAWSVMDRQPQHF.

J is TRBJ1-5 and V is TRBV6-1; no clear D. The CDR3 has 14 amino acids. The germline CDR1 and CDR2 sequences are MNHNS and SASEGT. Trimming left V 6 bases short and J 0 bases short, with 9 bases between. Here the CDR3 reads CASRSLNSNQPQHF. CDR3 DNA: TGTGCCAGCAGGTCATTAAATAGCAATCAGCCCCAGCATTTT.

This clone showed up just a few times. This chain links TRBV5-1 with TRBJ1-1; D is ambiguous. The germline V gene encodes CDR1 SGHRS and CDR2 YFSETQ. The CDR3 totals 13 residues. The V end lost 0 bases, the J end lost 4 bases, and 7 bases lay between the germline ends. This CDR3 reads CASSLEGSTEAFF. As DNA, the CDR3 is TGCGCCAGCAGCTTGGAGGGTTCCACTGAAGCTTTCTTT.

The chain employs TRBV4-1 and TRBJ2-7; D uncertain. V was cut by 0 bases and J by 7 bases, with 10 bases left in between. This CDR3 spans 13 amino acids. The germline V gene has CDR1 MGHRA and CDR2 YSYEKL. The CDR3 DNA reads TGCGCCAGCAGCCAAGAATGGGCTTGGGAGCAGTACTTC. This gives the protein CASSQEWAWEQYF.

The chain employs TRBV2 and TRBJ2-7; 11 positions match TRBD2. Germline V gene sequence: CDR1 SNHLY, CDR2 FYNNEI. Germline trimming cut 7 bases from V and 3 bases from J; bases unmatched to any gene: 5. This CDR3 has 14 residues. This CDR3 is CASTVGTSGYEQYF. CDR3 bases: TGTGCCAGCACCGTAGGGACTAGCGGCTACGAGCAGTACTTC.

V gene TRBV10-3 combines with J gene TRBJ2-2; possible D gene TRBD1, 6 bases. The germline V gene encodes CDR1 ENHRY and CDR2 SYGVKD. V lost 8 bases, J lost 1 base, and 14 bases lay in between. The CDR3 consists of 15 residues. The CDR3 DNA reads TGTGCCATCCCGAGGACAGACGAGAACACCGGGGAGCTGTTTTTT. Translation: CAIPRTDENTGELFF.

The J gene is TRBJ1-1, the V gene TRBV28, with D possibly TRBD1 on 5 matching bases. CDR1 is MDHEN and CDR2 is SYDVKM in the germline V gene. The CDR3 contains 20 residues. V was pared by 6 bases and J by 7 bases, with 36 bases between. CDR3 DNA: TGTGCCAGCAGATCCCCTAGCCCCTATCCGGGACGACCCTTGGTTGATGAAGCTTTCTTT. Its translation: CASRSPSPYPGRPLVDEAFF.

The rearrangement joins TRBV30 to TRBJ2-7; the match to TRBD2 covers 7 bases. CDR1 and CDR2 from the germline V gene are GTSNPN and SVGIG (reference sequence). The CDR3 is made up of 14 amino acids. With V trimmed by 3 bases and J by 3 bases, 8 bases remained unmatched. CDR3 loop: CAWSTGTKHYEQYF. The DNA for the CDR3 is TGTGCCTGGAGCACGGGGACTAAGCACTACGAGCAGTACTTC.

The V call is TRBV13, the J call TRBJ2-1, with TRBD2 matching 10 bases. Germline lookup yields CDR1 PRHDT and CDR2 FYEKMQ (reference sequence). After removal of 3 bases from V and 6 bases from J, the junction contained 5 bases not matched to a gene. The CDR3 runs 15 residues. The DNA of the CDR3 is TGTGCCAGCAGCTTCCCTAGCGGGAGCCTCAATGAGCAGTTCTTC. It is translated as CASSFPSGSLNEQFF.

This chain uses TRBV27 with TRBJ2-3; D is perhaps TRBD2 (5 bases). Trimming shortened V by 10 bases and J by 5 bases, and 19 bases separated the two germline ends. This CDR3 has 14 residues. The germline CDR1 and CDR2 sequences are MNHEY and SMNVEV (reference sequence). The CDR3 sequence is CATLAPEGGDTQYF. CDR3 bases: TGTGCCACCCTTGCACCCGAGGGTGGAGATACGCAGTATTTT.

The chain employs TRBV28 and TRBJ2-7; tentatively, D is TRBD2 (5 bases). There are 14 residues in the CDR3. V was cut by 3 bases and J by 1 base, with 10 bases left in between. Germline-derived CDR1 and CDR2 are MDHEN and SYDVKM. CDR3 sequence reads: CASSFVRGSYEQYF. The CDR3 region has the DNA TGTGCCAGCAGTTTCGTGAGAGGGTCCTACGAGCAGTACTTC.

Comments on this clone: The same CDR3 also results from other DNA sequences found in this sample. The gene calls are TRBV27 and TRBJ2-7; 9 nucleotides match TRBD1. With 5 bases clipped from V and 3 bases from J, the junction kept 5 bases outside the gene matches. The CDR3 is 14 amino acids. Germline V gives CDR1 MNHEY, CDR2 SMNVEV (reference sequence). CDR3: CASSPGTGNYEQYF. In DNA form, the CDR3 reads TGTGCCAGCAGTCCGGGGACAGGGAACTACGAGCAGTACTTC.

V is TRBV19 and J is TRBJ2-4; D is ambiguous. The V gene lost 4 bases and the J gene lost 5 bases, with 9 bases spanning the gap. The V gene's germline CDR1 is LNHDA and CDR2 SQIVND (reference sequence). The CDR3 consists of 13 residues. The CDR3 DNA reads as TGTGCCAGTAGTAGCCGGACGGAAAACATTCAGTACTTC. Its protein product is CASSSRTENIQYF.

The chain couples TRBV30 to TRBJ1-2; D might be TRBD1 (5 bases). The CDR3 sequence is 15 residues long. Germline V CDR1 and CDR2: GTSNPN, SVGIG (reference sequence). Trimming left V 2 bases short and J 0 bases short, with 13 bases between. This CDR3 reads CAWSYAGPSNYGYTF. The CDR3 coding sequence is TGTGCCTGGAGTTACGCAGGGCCTTCTAACTATGGCTACACCTTC.